A single T cell receptor beta chain is shown here with its context. What it binds is not known. Both 60 Vbeta primers and 13 Jbeta primers went into the PCR. Produced via immunoSEQ multiplex PCR; TCRdb's table is partial and in-frame only. This sample has under 250,000 clones, with approximately 80% found just once. This sample is drawn from a study of cytomegalovirus exposure and HLA in healthy donors. The study's findings and limits: Investigators reported around 150 TCR beta chains as tied to cytomegalovirus. A later analysis associated roughly 15,000 TCR beta sequences with HLA alleles at a 0.05 false discovery rate. Excluded were some V segments that proved indistinguishable, including TRBV6-2 and TRBV6-3. Most of the TCR beta V segments (in an earlier analysis) were productive either about 87% or about 30% of the time.

This CDR3 region has 14 residues. Trimming took 4 bases from V and 0 from J, leaving 10 bases between them. Germline lookup yields CDR1 SEHNR and CDR2 FQNEAQ (reference sequence). V gene TRBV7-9 combines with J gene TRBJ2-7, with unresolved D. The sequencing sample was made of PBMCs. This receptor was identified in a woman between 50 and 59 years old in good health and CMV-seropositive. The DNA of the CDR3 is TGTGCCAGCAGCTCAGACAAGTTCTCCTACGAGCAGTACTTC. This codes for CASSSDKFSYEQYF.